The rows below give T cell receptor beta chains drawn from one sample of a study of blood T cell repertoires in COVID-19. The method was immunoSEQ multiplex PCR; TCRdb's version includes in-frame clones alone and lacks a portion of them. The sample contains over 200,000 clones, 65% to 85% of which appear only once. Sequencing was carried out using peripheral blood. These receptors originate from a woman of 80 years or more with acute or convalescent COVID-19. Both conserved end residues are part of each CDR3. D genes are given only for firm matches. Size tells how often a clone was seen (once, few, many) or the class of an expanded clone, and some rows leave it out.

>NA|TRBJ1-2|NA|TRBV30|13
CAWRQSTTDGYTF
TGTGCCTGGAGACAGAGCACGACCGATGGCTACACCTTC
>TRBD2|TRBJ2-7|NA|TRBV7-2|14
CASSSLAGGFEQYF
TGTGCCAGCAGCTCTCTAGCGGGGGGTTTCGAGCAGTACTTC
>TRBD1|TRBJ2-2|NA|TRBV18|15
CASSQEQGDTGELFF
TGTGCCAGCTCTCAGGAACAGGGGGACACCGGGGAGCTGTTTTTT
>NA|TRBJ2-5|NA|TRBV23-1|20
CASSHRSPGRLGRLQETQYF
TGCGCCAGCAGTCATAGGAGTCCCGGGAGACTTGGTAGGCTCCAAGAGACCCAGTACTTC
>NA|TRBJ1-6|NA|TRBV6-1|13
CASSEALGVFLHF
TGTGCCAGCAGTGAAGCGCTGGGAGTCTTCCTCCACTTT
>TRBD1|TRBJ2-6|NA|TRBV3-1/TRBV3-2|18
CASSGQGSIFAGANVLTF
TGTGCCAGCAGCGGACAGGGCTCCATATTCGCTGGGGCCAACGTCCTGACTTTC
>NA|TRBJ1-2|few|TRBV5-5|13
CASSLTGTYGYTF
TGTGCCAGCAGCTTAACAGGCACCTATGGCTACACCTTC
>NA|TRBJ2-1|NA|TRBV6-6|15
CASSSRDNLYNEQFF
TGTGCCAGCAGTTCCCGGGACAATCTTTACAATGAGCAGTTCTTC
>NA|TRBJ1-2|once|TRBV20-1|11
CSATGPYGYTF
TGCAGTGCTACAGGTCCCTATGGCTACACCTTC
>TRBD1|TRBJ2-1|NA|TRBV5-4|15
CASYRGQSSYNEQFF
TGTGCCAGCTACAGGGGCCAGAGCTCCTACAATGAGCAGTTCTTC
>TRBD2|TRBJ2-3|NA|TRBV11-2|16
CASRETSGGSPDTQYF
TGTGCCAGCCGAGAGACTAGCGGGGGGAGCCCAGATACGCAGTATTTT
>NA|TRBJ2-2|NA|TRBV29-1|13
CSVGQGWTGELFF
TGCAGCGTGGGCCAGGGTTGGACCGGGGAGCTGTTTTTT
>NA|TRBJ1-1|NA|TRBV14|14
CASSQGFRGTEAFF
TGTGCCAGCAGCCAAGGATTTAGGGGGACTGAAGCTTTCTTT
>NA|TRBJ1-1|NA|TRBV29-1|12
CSVVPGNTEAFF
TGCAGCGTTGTCCCGGGGAACACTGAAGCTTTCTTT
>NA|TRBJ2-7|NA|TRBV5-6|14
CASSSQVTSYEQYF
TGTGCCAGCAGCTCTCAGGTAACCTCCTACGAGCAGTACTTC
>NA|TRBJ2-1|NA|TRBV2|15
CASRGARGAYNEQFF
TGTGCCAGCAGGGGGGCAAGGGGCGCCTACAATGAGCAGTTCTTC
>NA|TRBJ2-3|NA|TRBV30|13
CACSPPSTDTQYF
TGTGCCTGCTCCCCCCCTAGCACAGATACGCAGTATTTT
>NA|TRBJ2-3|NA|TRBV29-1|13
CSGRRSSTDTQYF
TGCAGCGGAAGGAGATCTAGCACAGATACGCAGTATTTT
>NA|TRBJ2-3|few|TRBV7-2|15
CASSLGYFTTDTQYF
TGTGCCAGCAGCTTAGGCTATTTTACCACAGATACGCAGTATTTT
>NA|TRBJ2-7|NA|TRBV6-5|14
CASTWTPGSYEQYF
TGTGCCAGCACCTGGACTCCCGGGTCCTACGAGCAGTACTTC
>TRBD1|TRBJ2-5|NA|TRBV7-2|14
CASSPDRVKETQYF
TGTGCCAGCAGCCCGGACAGGGTAAAAGAGACCCAGTACTTC
>TRBD1|TRBJ1-1|NA|TRBV14|17
CASSQGFRDRGGTEAFF
TGTGCCAGCAGCCAAGGGTTCCGGGACAGGGGAGGCACTGAAGCTTTCTTT
>NA|TRBJ2-1|NA|TRBV11-3|13
CASSLRGAGEQFF
TGTGCCAGCAGCCTCCGGGGGGCGGGCGAGCAGTTCTTC
>TRBD2|TRBJ2-2|NA|TRBV2|16
CASSKAGGPRTGELFF
TGTGCCAGCAGTAAGGCGGGGGGCCCCAGGACCGGGGAGCTGTTTTTT
>NA|TRBJ1-3|NA|TRBV2|18
CASSERAFGQLSGNTIYF
TGTGCCAGCAGTGAAAGGGCCTTTGGACAGCTCTCTGGAAACACCATATATTTT
>NA|TRBJ1-4|NA|TRBV7-2|16
CASSHGGSSTNEKLFF
TGTGCCAGCAGCCATGGGGGCAGCTCAACTAATGAAAAACTGTTTTTT
>NA|TRBJ1-5|NA|TRBV5-1|13
CASSLVESGPQHF
TGCGCCAGCAGCTTGGTGGAGTCGGGACCCCAGCATTTT
>TRBD2|TRBJ2-3|once|TRBV19|16
CASSTRARGGTDTQYF
TGTGCCAGTAGTACCAGAGCACGGGGGGGCACAGATACGCAGTATTTT
>NA|TRBJ1-2|NA|TRBV7-2|13
CASTRTERYGYTF
TGTGCCAGCACCCGGACAGAACGCTATGGCTACACCTTC
>NA|TRBJ1-2|NA|TRBV20-1|13
CSASVASPYGYTF
TGCAGTGCTAGTGTCGCTAGTCCTTATGGCTACACCTTC
>NA|TRBJ1-2|NA|TRBV4-1|15
CASSQDRTGLSGYTF
TGCGCCAGCAGCCAAGATCGCACAGGCCTCTCTGGCTACACCTTC
>TRBD1|TRBJ1-1|NA|TRBV5-1|16
CASSFATGSENTEAFF
TGCGCCAGCAGCTTCGCGACAGGGTCTGAGAACACTGAAGCTTTCTTT
>TRBD1|TRBJ1-1|NA|TRBV15|15
CATSRDPKGAATAFF
TGTGCCACCAGCAGAGATCCTAAGGGGGCGGCTACAGCTTTCTTT
>TRBD2|TRBJ2-5|NA|TRBV27|13
CASRGLARETQYF
TGTGCCAGCAGGGGACTAGCGAGAGAGACCCAGTACTTC
>NA|TRBJ2-7|NA|TRBV20-1|15
CSASLPSGGSYEQYF
TGCAGTGCTAGTCTCCCGAGCGGAGGTTCCTACGAGCAGTACTTC
>NA|TRBJ2-5|NA|TRBV10-3|12
CAISGREETQYF
TGTGCCATCAGTGGGCGGGAAGAGACCCAGTACTTC
>NA|TRBJ2-7|NA|TRBV28|13
CASLDSLRGEQYF
TGTGCCAGCCTTGACAGCCTTAGGGGCGAGCAGTACTTC
>TRBD2|TRBJ2-1|NA|TRBV3-1/TRBV3-2|15
CASSQTSGTYNEQFF
TGTGCCAGCAGCCAAACTAGCGGGACCTACAATGAGCAGTTCTTC
>NA|TRBJ1-3|NA|TRBV7-9|15
CASSYGQHSGNTIYF
TGTGCCAGCAGCTATGGACAGCACTCTGGAAACACCATATATTTT
>TRBD1|TRBJ2-7|NA|TRBV27|14
CASSDRDSSYEQYF
TGTGCCAGCAGTGACCGGGACAGCTCCTACGAGCAGTACTTC
>NA|TRBJ2-1|NA|TRBV4-2|15
CASSPPDGSYNEQFF
TGTGCCAGCAGCCCCCCCGACGGGAGTTATAATGAGCAGTTCTTC
>NA|TRBJ1-5|NA|TRBV4-2|15
CASSQAGIRNQPQHF
TGTGCCAGCAGCCAAGCGGGAATTCGCAATCAGCCCCAGCATTTT
>TRBD1|TRBJ2-1|NA|TRBV25-1|14
CASSQPGQGNEQFF
TGTGCCAGCAGTCAACCGGGACAGGGCAATGAGCAGTTCTTC
>TRBD1|TRBJ2-1|few|TRBV6-6|16
CASSRQTGTPNNEQFF
TGTGCCAGCAGTCGACAGACAGGGACCCCAAACAATGAGCAGTTCTTC
>NA|TRBJ1-1|NA|TRBV14|14
CASSQTRAPGEAFF
TGTGCCAGCAGCCAGACCAGGGCTCCGGGTGAAGCTTTCTTT
>NA|TRBJ1-3|NA|TRBV30|15
CAWSYSGFSGNTIYF
TGTGCCTGGAGTTACAGTGGATTCTCTGGAAACACCATATATTTT
>TRBD1|TRBJ2-2|once|TRBV7-9|19
CASSQARTGPDRITGELFF
TGTGCCAGCAGCCAGGCGAGGACAGGGCCCGACCGCATCACCGGGGAGCTGTTTTTT
>NA|TRBJ2-1|NA|TRBV19|14
CASGGTPGRGEQFF
TGTGCCAGTGGGGGGACTCCGGGGCGCGGGGAGCAGTTCTTC
>NA|TRBJ2-3|few|TRBV30|13
CAWSTQGTDTQYF
TGTGCCTGGAGTACCCAGGGCACAGATACGCAGTATTTT
>TRBD2|TRBJ2-7|NA|TRBV28|15
CASSLASLAGGEQYF
TGTGCCAGCAGTTTAGCTTCGCTAGCGGGAGGCGAGCAGTACTTC
>NA|TRBJ2-5|NA|TRBV19|15
CASSIGQGQQETQYF
TGTGCCAGTAGTATTGGGCAGGGACAACAAGAGACCCAGTACTTC
>NA|TRBJ1-1|few|TRBV5-1|14
CASSYQDLNTEAFF
TGCGCCAGCAGCTACCAGGATTTGAACACTGAAGCTTTCTTT
>TRBD1|TRBJ1-3|NA|TRBV10-3|13
CAASTGSGNTIYF
TGTGCCGCATCGACAGGGTCTGGAAACACCATATATTTT
>NA|TRBJ2-7|NA|TRBV30|18
CASPTTSSLADPKHGQYF
TGTGCCTCTCCGACCACTAGTAGCCTCGCCGATCCGAAACACGGGCAGTACTTC